This T cell receptor (beta chain) stems from a study of tumor-infiltrating lymphocytes in primary liver carcinoma. Study summary: Samples returned roughly 3.5 to 7.5 million productive TCRbeta reads each. Read depth did not differ significantly between tissue types.

With regard to this clonotype: Antigen unknown. A read error may account for a junction end that differs from germline.

Unsorted whole blood served as the source of blood RNA, and germline DNA was extracted as well. Chronic HBV infection was present, with no prior treatment. Around 4.1 milliliters of peripheral blood were collected before surgery. The CDR3 extends over 13 amino acids. Germline CDR1 reads SGHNT; CDR2 reads YENEEA. Study results and caveats: Since the samples were bulk and unsorted, the CD4+ and CD8+ repertoires were not compared.

The authors made TCR beta cDNA from about 500 ng total RNA with a constant-region primer. It was through three nested multiplex PCR rounds of slightly modified ARM-PCR that TCR beta libraries arose. Two initial PCR rounds of roughly 10 cycles each paired TRBV1-TRBV30 forward primers with a C-beta reverse primer. TCRdb used MiXCR to reprocess the multiplex PCR reads, holding one entry per CDR3 protein. This sample carries 310,000 or so distinct CDR3 sequences, around 60% of them seen once, and the ten largest clones take 5.5% to 8%. The rearrangement joins TRBV11-3 to TRBJ2-5, with D possibly being TRBD1 (6 bases). The sequence came from a man aged 35-49 years with primary liver carcinoma and hepatitis B virus infection. The sample was peripheral blood. The CDR3 region has the DNA TGTGCCAGCAGCACTATAGGGGGAGAGACCCAGTACTTT. This codes for CASSTIGGETQYF.